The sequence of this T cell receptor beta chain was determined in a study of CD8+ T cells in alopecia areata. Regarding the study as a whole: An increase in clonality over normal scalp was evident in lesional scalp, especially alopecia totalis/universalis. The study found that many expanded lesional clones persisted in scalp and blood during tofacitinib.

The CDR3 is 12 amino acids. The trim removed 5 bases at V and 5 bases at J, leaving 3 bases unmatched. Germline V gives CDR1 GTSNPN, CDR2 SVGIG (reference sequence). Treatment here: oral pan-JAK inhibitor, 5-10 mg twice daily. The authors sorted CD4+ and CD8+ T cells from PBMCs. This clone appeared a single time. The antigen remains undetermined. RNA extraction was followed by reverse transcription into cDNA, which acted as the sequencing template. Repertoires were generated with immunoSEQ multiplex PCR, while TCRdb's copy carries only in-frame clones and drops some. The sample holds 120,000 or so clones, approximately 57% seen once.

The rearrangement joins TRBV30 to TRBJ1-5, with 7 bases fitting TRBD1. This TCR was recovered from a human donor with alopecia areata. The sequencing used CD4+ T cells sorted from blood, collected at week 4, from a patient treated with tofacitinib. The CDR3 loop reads CAWGQEDQPQHF. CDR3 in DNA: TGTGCCTGGGGACAGGAAGATCAGCCCCAGCATTTT.